This TCR beta chain was identified during a study of CD8+CD57+ T cells in acquired aplastic anemia. The overall study: Yields of DNA that came from sorted CD4+ and CD8+ cells averaged roughly 3 ug. Study-level points and caveats: Both patients and controls carried the same twenty-nine CD8+ CDR3 sequences. Significant differences in CD8+ Simpson's diversity were not observed between patients and controls.

Profiling of TCR beta VDJ combinations and CDR3 sequences used genomic DNA as template. TCRdb reanalysed the reads using MiXCR and keeps one entry per CDR3 protein. This sample has about 270,000 distinct CDR3 sequences, with approximately 56% found just once. This clonotype showed up many times. What it binds is unknown. Germline V CDR1 and CDR2: SNHLY, FYNNEI. V was cut by 6 bases and J by 12 bases, with 17 bases left in between. The CDR3 consists of 12 residues. The origin of this receptor is a human donor with severe aplastic anemia or a healthy control (not recorded which). The sample taken for sequencing was sorted CD4+, CD8+, or CD8+CD57+ T cells (not recorded which) from PBMCs. The chain recombines TRBV2 with TRBJ1-2; D gene unclear. The CDR3 DNA is TGTGCCAGCAGCCCCGGGCAGAATTCCCACACCTTC. Protein: CASSPGQNSHTF.